This is a list of T cell receptor beta chains from one sample in a study of control samples from healthy donors and cancer patients. TCRdb's table, derived via immunoSEQ multiplex PCR, lists solely in-frame clones and lacks some. The table has roughly 58,000 clones, approximately 89% seen once. Sequencing input: PBMCs. These receptors came from a woman between 55 and 75 years old with lung cancer. Both conserved end residues are part of each CDR3. A D gene is named only where the DNA matches it firmly. The listing skips clone size in some rows; elsewhere it reads once, few, many or a size class.

>TRBJ1-4|-|TRBV5-5|-
TGTGCCAGCAGCTTGGCCGGGACCCCCTCCGCGCAAAAACTGTTTTTT
CASSLAGTPSAQKLFF
>TRBJ2-7|-|TRBV9|TRBD1
TGTGCCAGCAGCGTTCAGACAGGGGACTACGAGCAGTACTTC
CASSVQTGDYEQYF
>TRBJ1-5|-|TRBV2|-
TGTGCCAGCAGGGAGACATATCAGCCCCAGCATTTT
CASRETYQPQHF
>TRBJ2-7|-|TRBV6-5|-
TGTGCCAGCAGTTCAGGGGAGGGTTTTTTGGATCAGTACTTC
CASSSGEGFLDQYF
>TRBJ1-5|-|TRBV27|-
TGTGCCAGCAGTTTATCGGCGGGGGACTATAGCAATCAGCCCCAGCATTTT
CASSLSAGDYSNQPQHF
>TRBJ2-3|-|TRBV11-2|TRBD1
TGTGCCAGCAGCTCAGGACAGGGGGCCTTCACAGATACGCAGTATTTT
CASSSGQGAFTDTQYF
>TRBJ2-3|-|TRBV7-3|-
TGTGCCAGCAGCCTCCGTGATCTAGATACGCAGTATTTT
CASSLRDLDTQYF
>TRBJ2-1|-|TRBV5-1|TRBD2
TGCGCCAGCAGCCCGGGAGGCGGCACATACAATGAGCAGTTCTTC
CASSPGGGTYNEQFF
>TRBJ1-2|once|TRBV6-5|-
TGTGCCAGCAGGAGCTACTCTAACTATGGCTACACCTTC
CASRSYSNYGYTF
>TRBJ2-1|few|TRBV28|-
TGTGCCAGCAGCAGCCAGGGGGCGGGGGATTACAATGAGCAGTTCTTC
CASSSQGAGDYNEQFF
>TRBJ1-4|-|TRBV4-1|-
TGCGCCAGCAGCCAAGGACCCTTTAATGAAAAACTGTTTTTT
CASSQGPFNEKLFF
>TRBJ2-7|once|TRBV28|-
TGTGCCAGCAGTCCATACAGGGCCGTTAGGGACGAGCAGTACTTC
CASSPYRAVRDEQYF
>TRBJ2-5|few|TRBV12-3/TRBV12-4|-
TGTGCCAGCAGTTTGGAGTACCAAGAGACCCAGTACTTC
CASSLEYQETQYF
>TRBJ2-2|-|TRBV19|TRBD1
TGTGCCAGTGGACAGGGGGCGAGGGTTGACACCGGGGAGCTGTTTTTT
CASGQGARVDTGELFF
>TRBJ1-5|-|TRBV19|TRBD1
TGTGCCAGTAGTGTGGACAGGGCCAATCAGCCCCAGCATTTT
CASSVDRANQPQHF
>TRBJ2-2|-|TRBV28|-
TGTGCCAGCAGTCTCGCGAACACCGGGGAGCTGTTTTTT
CASSLANTGELFF
>TRBJ2-3|-|TRBV11-2|-
TGTGCCAGCAGCTTGTCGGATACGCAGTATTTT
CASSLSDTQYF
>TRBJ2-1|-|TRBV28|-
TGTGCCAGCTCCGGGGGGCTTGAATACAATGAGCAGTTCTTC
CASSGGLEYNEQFF
>TRBJ2-7|-|TRBV5-1|-
TGCGCCAGCAGCCTCGGGACCATTAGCTCCTACGAGCAGTACTTC
CASSLGTISSYEQYF
>TRBJ1-5|-|TRBV11-2|-
TGTGCCAGCAGCCGGATGGGGAGCAATCAGCCCCAGCATTTT
CASSRMGSNQPQHF
>TRBJ2-5|-|TRBV28|-
TGTGCCAGCAGTTCGTGGGCAGGGGAGAAAGAGACCCAGTACTTC
CASSSWAGEKETQYF
>TRBJ2-1|-|TRBV6-2/TRBV6-3|TRBD2
TGTGCCAGCAGCAAACCGGGACTAGCGGGGGGGCCAAATGAGCAGTTCTTC
CASSKPGLAGGPNEQFF
>TRBJ1-2|-|TRBV9|-
TGTGCCAGCAGCGTTGGAGGGGCAGGGGACTATGGCTACACCTTC
CASSVGGAGDYGYTF
>TRBJ2-3|once|TRBV5-4|-
TGTGCCAGCAGCTCTACTATGTACACAGATACGCAGTATTTT
CASSSTMYTDTQYF
>TRBJ2-7|-|TRBV6-5|-
TGTGCCAGCTCGGTCGGGAATGGCTACGAGCAGTACTTC
CASSVGNGYEQYF
>TRBJ1-2|-|TRBV30|TRBD1
TGTGCCTGGAGCAGAAACAGGGGAGCGGGTGGCTACACCTTC
CAWSRNRGAGGYTF
>TRBJ2-1|-|TRBV4-1|-
TGCGCCAGCAGCCTCCAGGGGAATGAGCAGTTCTTC
CASSLQGNEQFF
>TRBJ1-3|-|TRBV28|-
TGTGCCAGCAGGGACCAGGGGCCCTCTGGAAACACCATATATTTT
CASRDQGPSGNTIYF
>TRBJ1-1|-|TRBV2|TRBD1
TGTGCCAGCAAAACAGGGGTCGGCACTGAAGCTTTCTTT
CASKTGVGTEAFF
>TRBJ1-2|-|TRBV5-1|-
TGCGCCAGCAGCTTGGGGGGTGATGGCTACACCTTC
CASSLGGDGYTF
>TRBJ2-1|-|TRBV12-3/TRBV12-4|TRBD2
TGTGCCAGCAGACTAGCGGGTGAGCAGTTCTTC
CASRLAGEQFF
>TRBJ1-2|-|TRBV23-1|-
TGCGCCAGCAGTCCCCAGCAGGTCTATGGCTACACCTTC
CASSPQQVYGYTF
>TRBJ2-1|-|TRBV5-1|TRBD2
TGCGCCAGCAGCTTGGGGCTAGCGGGCTACAATGAGCAGTTCTTC
CASSLGLAGYNEQFF
>TRBJ1-2|-|TRBV19|-
TGTGCCAGTAGTATGACCCCCCGGGGCTACACCTTC
CASSMTPRGYTF
>TRBJ1-5|-|TRBV6-1|-
TGTGCCAGCAGTGAACAAGGGAGGCGCCAGCCCCAGCATTTT
CASSEQGRRQPQHF
>TRBJ1-2|-|TRBV6-1|-
TGTGCCAGCAGTGAGTCTGGAGGAGAAAGGGGCTACACCTTC
CASSESGGERGYTF
>TRBJ2-1|-|TRBV19|TRBD1
TGTGCCACCGACACGGGACAGGGGGCGAGCAATGAGCAGTTCTTC
CATDTGQGASNEQFF
>TRBJ1-2|-|TRBV14|TRBD1
TGTGCCAGCAGCCCCCGACAGGGTGATGGCTACACCTTC
CASSPRQGDGYTF
>TRBJ2-5|-|TRBV4-2|TRBD2
TGTGCCAGCAGCCAAGAAATACGAGGTTTACTAGCGGGGCCTCTGGAGACCCAGTACTTC
CASSQEIRGLLAGPLETQYF
>TRBJ1-5|-|TRBV15|-
TGTGCCACCAGCAGCATGACAGCCACGAGCGGGGCCCAGCATTTT
CATSSMTATSGAQHF
>TRBJ1-3|-|TRBV5-1|TRBD1
TGCGCCAGCAGCTACGGACAGGGCTACTCTGGAAACACCATATATTTT
CASSYGQGYSGNTIYF
>TRBJ1-1|-|TRBV13|-
TGTGCCAGCAGCTTGGGCGGCTTGAACACTGAAGCTTTCTTT
CASSLGGLNTEAFF
>TRBJ2-3|-|TRBV7-3|-
TGTGCCAGCAGCTTAGATCCGGGGCATACGCAGTATTTT
CASSLDPGHTQYF
>TRBJ1-5|few|TRBV4-1|-
TGCGCCAGCAGCCAAGATCGGCAGATAGGCTATCAGCCCCAGCATTTT
CASSQDRQIGYQPQHF
>TRBJ2-1|-|TRBV5-1|-
TGCGCCAGCAAGAATACTGCAGCCGGGGGCAATGAGCAGTTCTTC
CASKNTAAGGNEQFF
>TRBJ1-2|-|TRBV9|-
TGTGCCAGCAGCGTAGGGCAGTCTAACTATGGCTACACCTTC
CASSVGQSNYGYTF
>TRBJ2-7|few|TRBV7-8|-
TGTGCCAGCAGCTTAGTTGGGGGGCACCTCGAGCAGTACTTC
CASSLVGGHLEQYF
>TRBJ1-1|-|TRBV29-1|-
TGCAGCGTTGAAGAGCCTCAGGGTTTGAACACTGAAGCTTTCTTT
CSVEEPQGLNTEAFF
>TRBJ1-2|-|TRBV6-5|TRBD1
TGTGCCAGCAGATCCGGACAGGGCAACTATGGCTACACCTTC
CASRSGQGNYGYTF
>TRBJ2-7|-|TRBV11-2|-
TGTGCCAGCAGCTTACGTCAGGACTCCTACGAGCAGTACTTC
CASSLRQDSYEQYF
>TRBJ1-2|-|TRBV25-1|-
TGTGCCAGCAGTGAAGGTCACAACTATGGCTACACCTTC
CASSEGHNYGYTF
>TRBJ2-4|-|TRBV19|TRBD2
TGTGCCAGTAGCTCGACTAGCGGGGGGGCATACATTCAGTACTTC
CASSSTSGGAYIQYF